This T cell receptor beta chain was sequenced in a study of blood T cell repertoires in COVID-19. About the study: The origin of the acute and convalescent COVID-19 samples was the United States, Italy and Spain. In each case, the material was cDNA or gDNA derived from T cells, B-cell-depleted T cells, or PBMCs.

How the authors handled the data: Reference gene primer amplification yielded estimated nucleated cell counts. The table came from immunoSEQ multiplex PCR; TCRdb's copy has only in-frame clones and leaves some out. Clone size and the V and J calls come from that table; the DNA yielded D and trimming. The sample includes 95,000 to 110,000 clones, roughly 84% seen only once; the top ten take under 8%. The CDR3 totals 14 residues. Trimming took off 0 bases at V and 4 bases at J, with 9 bases between the two ends. Germline V gene lookup returns CDR1 MGHRA and CDR2 YSYEKL. Sequenced input: peripheral blood. This sequence joins TRBV4-1 and TRBJ1-2; D unclear. This clonotype originated in a human donor in a cohort sampled during active COVID-19. The DNA for the CDR3 is TGCGCCAGCAGCCAAGAGGCCCGGGGCTATGGCTACACCTTC. Encoded protein: CASSQEARGYGYTF.